Presented here are 32 T cell receptor beta chains from one specimen sequenced in a study of shared T cell receptors in the human thymus. The repertoire was sequenced with immunoSEQ multiplex PCR; TCRdb's copy has only in-frame clones and lacks some. Counted here are hundreds of thousands of clones, 75% to 90% occurring once; the ten biggest clones make up around 0.0099%. These same records also appear under a second study, on human thymus T cells.

The specimen was thymocytes. Source of these receptors: a girl under three years old with a congenital heart defect.

V and J are TRBV5-8 and TRBJ1-5, with 7 bases that match TRBD1. Trimming at V came to 0 bases and at J to 5 bases, leaving 5 bases not matched to a gene. There are 15 residues in the CDR3. Per germline, CDR1 SGHTS and CDR2 YDEGEE. The CDR3 DNA reads TGTGCCAGCAGCTTGGGCGGGGACAGTCATCAGCCCCAGCATTTT. Encoded protein: CASSLGGDSHQPQHF.

The CDR3 loop is CASSQDHGRGLSPPYEQYF. CDR3 nucleotide sequence: TGTGCCAGCAGCCAAGATCACGGGCGGGGGCTTTCTCCCCCCTACGAGCAGTACTTC. This chain connects TRBV14 to TRBJ2-7; tentative D call: TRBD2 (7 bases). The CDR3 consists of 19 residues. Trimming stripped 0 bases from V and 2 bases from J, with 23 bases between. Germline CDR1 reads SGHDN; CDR2 reads FVKESK.

V usage is TRBV4-3 and J usage is TRBJ2-1, with TRBD2 matching over 14 bases. The V segment lost 2 bases and the J segment 8 bases; nucleotides outside the gene matches: 17. Looked up from germline, CDR1 is LGHNA and CDR2 is YSLEER. This CDR3 has 20 amino acids. The CDR3 spells CASSQSPGTSGGPGFYEQFF. The CDR3 nucleotides are TGCGCCAGCAGCCAATCTCCCGGGACTAGCGGGGGTCCGGGGTTCTATGAGCAGTTCTTC.

This chain connects TRBV7-6 to TRBJ1-1, with D possibly matching TRBD1 (6 bases). The CDR3 consists of 17 residues. CDR1 and CDR2 (germline): SGHVS, FNYEAQ. Trimming cost V 5 bases and J 0 bases, with 19 bases left between them. CDR3 sequence: CASSLQGFSTLNTEAFF. CDR3 in DNA: TGTGCCAGCAGCCTACAGGGTTTCTCTACACTGAACACTGAAGCTTTCTTT. The whole variable domain, filled in from reference TRBV7-6 and TRBJ1-1, reads GAGVSQSPRYKVTKRGQDVALRCDPISGHVSLYWYRQALGQGPEFLTYFNYEAQQDKSGLPNDRFSAERPEGSISTLTIQRTEQRDSAMYRCASSLQGFSTLNTEAFFGQGTRLTVV.

Turning to this clone: Distinct nucleotide sequences in the sample also encode this CDR3. The V gene is TRBV5-1, the J gene TRBJ2-3, with unresolved D. Per germline, CDR1 SGHRS and CDR2 YFSETQ. Deletions cut 0 bases from V and 3 bases from J, with 8 bases between. The CDR3 spans 14 residues. The chain's CDR3 is CASSLARLTDTQYF. DNA of the CDR3: TGCGCCAGCAGCTTGGCTAGGCTGACAGATACGCAGTATTTT.

The CDR3 here is CASSVGNNERGGYNEQFF. CDR3 nucleotides: TGTGCCAGCAGCGTAGGGAACAATGAGCGGGGGGGTTACAATGAGCAGTTCTTC. The chain is built from TRBV9 and TRBJ2-1; the match to TRBD2 covers 10 bases. CDR3 length: 18 amino acids. V gave up 0 bases and J gave up 4 bases; unmatched junction bases: 10. The germline CDR1 and CDR2 sequences are SGDLS and YYNGEE.

CDR3 nucleotides: TGTGCCAGCAGCCAAGTCAAGGGCCCGACAGGGTATAAGGTTGAAAAACTGTTTTTT. Amino acid sequence: CASSQVKGPTGYKVEKLFF. This chain links TRBV14 with TRBJ1-4, with 7 bases identical to TRBD1. CDR1 and CDR2 (germline): SGHDN, FVKESK. V trimming: 1 base; J trimming: 7 bases; junction bases outside the gene matches: 18. This CDR3 has 19 amino acids.

This chain connects TRBV2 to TRBJ1-1; no clear D. The CDR3 covers 13 residues. V lost 6 bases to trimming and J lost 1 base, with 9 bases between them. CDR1 and CDR2 from the germline V gene are SNHLY and FYNNEI. In DNA form, the CDR3 reads TGTGCCAGCAGCCTCACAGAGAACACTGAAGCTTTCTTT. Its protein is CASSLTENTEAFF.

This clone came up a few times. V gene TRBV5-6 combines with J gene TRBJ1-5; 12 bases map to TRBD1. This CDR3 is built from 19 residues. In germline, CDR1 is SGHDT, CDR2 YYEEEE. The V and J ends lost 0 bases and 2 bases, in that order; junction bases with no gene match: 9. The CDR3 spells CASSLAGTGGPSGNQPQHF. The CDR3 DNA follows: TGTGCCAGCAGCTTGGCCGGGACAGGGGGCCCATCGGGCAATCAGCCCCAGCATTTT.

The rearrangement links TRBV6-5 to TRBJ2-5; TRBD2 aligns across 7 bases. The CDR3 is 14 residues long. V shed 6 bases, J shed 3 bases, and the junction held 7 bases outside the gene matches. From germline, CDR1 is MNHEY and CDR2 SVGAGI. CDR3 bases: TGTGCCAGCAGCCTAATGAGCGGGGAAGAGACCCAGTACTTC. Translation gives CASSLMSGEETQYF.

The chain recombines TRBV5-5 with TRBJ2-7, with 8 positions matching TRBD1. Germline V CDR1 and CDR2: SGHKS, YYEKEE (reference sequence). J gave up 5 bases and V 4 bases, and 11 bases lay outside the gene matches. The CDR3 has 15 amino acids. In DNA form, the CDR3 reads TGTGCCAGCAGCCACCGGGACAGGCACTTGGACGAGCAGTACTTC. Its protein product is CASSHRDRHLDEQYF.

The chain recombines TRBV19 with TRBJ2-1, with 7 positions matching TRBD1. The CDR3 length is 15 residues. CDR1 and CDR2 from the germline V gene are LNHDA and SQIVND (reference sequence). V trimming: 5 bases; J trimming: 7 bases; junction bases outside the gene matches: 11. The CDR3 loop is CASSEGMTGLNEQFF. In nucleotides, the CDR3 is TGTGCCAGTAGTGAGGGCATGACAGGGCTTAATGAGCAGTTCTTC.

This clone came up a few times. V usage is TRBV7-2 and J usage is TRBJ2-1, with D possibly TRBD2 on 7 matching bases. The CDR3 is 15 amino acids. Germline values: CDR1 SGHTA, CDR2 FQGNSA. V was shortened by 10 bases and J by 5 bases, with 21 bases between the two germline ends. CDR3 sequence: CAITKGGLEHNEQFF. The CDR3 region has the DNA TGTGCCATCACCAAGGGGGGGCTCGAGCACAATGAGCAGTTCTTC. The full variable domain, completed using reference TRBV7-2 and TRBJ2-1, is GAGVSQSPSNKVTEKGKDVELRCDPISGHTALYWYRQSLGQGLEFLIYFQGNSAPDKSGLPSDRFSAERTGGSVSTLTIQRTQQEDSAVYLCAITKGGLEHNEQFFGPGTRLTVL.

This chain links TRBV2 with TRBJ2-4, with 9 bases that match TRBD2. The CDR3 has 16 amino acids. Germline CDR1 and CDR2: SNHLY and FYNNEI. The J segment lost 0 bases and the V segment lost 2 bases, leaving 2 bases of the junction unmatched. The CDR3 region has the DNA TGTGCCAGCAGTGAAAGACTAGCGGCAGCCAAAAACATTCAGTACTTC. Translation gives CASSERLAAAKNIQYF.

The chain couples TRBV19 to TRBJ1-2; 12 bases fit TRBD1. This CDR3 is built from 17 residues. The V segment lost 0 bases and the J segment 7 bases; nucleotides outside the gene matches: 9. In germline, CDR1 is LNHDA, CDR2 SQIVND (reference sequence). CDR3 bases: TGTGCCAGTAGTATAGATCAAGGGACAGGGGGCAGAGGTGGCTACACCTTC. This codes for CASSIDQGTGGRGGYTF.

This chain links TRBV7-2 with TRBJ1-4; D may be TRBD1 (6 bases). The CDR3 has 15 amino acids. Germline-derived CDR1 and CDR2 are SGHTA and FQGNSA. V lost 4 bases to trimming and J lost 10 bases, with 19 bases between them. The CDR3 here is CASSSNKGQGGKLFF. The CDR3 bases are TGTGCCAGCAGCTCGAATAAGGGGCAAGGGGGAAAACTGTTTTTT.

The chain has TRBV4-2 and TRBJ2-1, with a tentative D call TRBD2 (6 bases). V shed 0 bases and J shed 12 bases, with 18 bases lying between them. Per germline, CDR1 LGHNA and CDR2 YNFKEQ. The CDR3 has 15 residues. CDR3 amino acids: CASSQDRERIFGQFF. The CDR3 nucleotides are TGTGCCAGCAGCCAAGATCGGGAGAGGATCTTCGGGCAGTTCTTC.

This clone has a single count. The J gene is TRBJ2-4, the V gene TRBV5-4; the match to TRBD2 covers 9 bases. The V gene end was trimmed by 8 bases and the J gene end by 9 bases; junction bases not matched to a gene: 15. CDR3 length: 15 amino acids. Germline-derived CDR1 and CDR2 are SGHNT and YYREEE (reference sequence). Here the CDR3 DNA reads TGTGCCAGGGCCCTATCTAGCGGGGAAGTTAGCATTCAGTACTTC. This translates into CARALSSGEVSIQYF.

The V gene is TRBV12-5, the J gene TRBJ1-5; TRBD1 is a possible D gene (6 bases). The CDR3 has 15 residues. V lost 1 base to trimming and J lost 13 bases, with 20 bases between them. Germline CDR1 LGHNT, CDR2 FRNRAP. DNA for the CDR3: TGTGCTAGTGGTTTGGACATCAGGGGAAATTACCCACAGCATTTT. Translation: CASGLDIRGNYPQHF.

The chain combines TRBV6-1 with TRBJ1-2; D remains ambiguous. Trimming removed 1 base from V and 4 bases from J, with 10 bases in between. The CDR3 has 14 residues. Germline loops: CDR1 MNHNS, CDR2 SASEGT. The CDR3 loop is CASSEVGSGYGYTF. CDR3 nucleotides: TGTGCCAGCAGTGAAGTAGGAAGCGGCTATGGCTACACCTTC.

The J gene is TRBJ1-2, the V gene TRBV7-9; TRBD1 is a possible D gene (5 bases). This CDR3 contains 11 residues. Trimming took 3 bases from V and 10 from J, leaving 9 bases between them. CDR1 is SEHNR and CDR2 is FQNEAQ in the germline V gene (reference sequence). The CDR3 sequence is CASSFRQLYTF. As DNA, the CDR3 is TGTGCCAGCAGCTTCAGACAGCTCTACACCTTC.

CDR3 sequence (DNA): TGTGCCAGCAGTACCGACGGGGGGCAGCCCCAGCATTTT. Its protein product is CASSTDGGQPQHF. This rearrangement joins TRBV6-6 to TRBJ1-5, with a possible D match to TRBD1 (5 bases). The CDR3 extends over 13 amino acids. Trimming left V 5 bases short and J 7 bases short, with 12 bases between. Per germline, CDR1 MNHNY and CDR2 SVGAGI (reference sequence).

J is TRBJ2-1 and V is TRBV28; D is undetermined. Germline V gene lookup returns CDR1 MDHEN and CDR2 SYDVKM. Trimming left V 3 bases short and J 0 bases short, with 12 bases between. The CDR3 has 16 amino acids. The CDR3 region is CASSFDVPGSYNEQFF. The DNA of the CDR3 is TGTGCCAGCAGTTTTGATGTACCCGGCTCCTACAATGAGCAGTTCTTC.

This clone was counted only a few times. The chain links TRBV5-1 to TRBJ1-2; no firm D call. Trimming removed 4 bases at V and 4 bases at J, with 17 bases between. This CDR3 is built from 15 residues. Germline CDR1 reads SGHRS; CDR2 reads YFSETQ. CDR3 loop: CASSPDFFKAYGYTF. The CDR3 nucleotides read TGCGCCAGCAGCCCCGACTTCTTCAAAGCCTATGGCTACACCTTC.

This clone has a single count. The chain carries TRBV4-1 and TRBJ2-7; perhaps TRBD2 as D (5 bases). The CDR3 is made up of 11 amino acids. With 11 bases removed from V and 4 bases from J, the gap between germline ends came to 12 bases. Looked up from germline, CDR1 is MGHRA and CDR2 is YSYEKL. The CDR3 reads CAAGPGYEQYF. The CDR3 bases are TGCGCCGCGGGCCCAGGATACGAGCAGTACTTC.

The genes are TRBV9 and TRBJ1-6; TRBD1 matches at 8 bases. The CDR3 is 20 residues long. Germline trimming cut 0 bases from V and 0 bases from J; bases unmatched to any gene: 11. CDR1 and CDR2 (germline): SGDLS, YYNGEE. The CDR3, as DNA: TGTGCCAGCAGCGTAGGAGGGGGACAGGCGATAAGCTCCTATAATTCACCCCTCCACTTT. It yields the protein CASSVGGGQAISSYNSPLHF. The full variable domain, with the rest looked up from reference TRBV9 and TRBJ1-6, is DSGVTQTPKHLITATGQRVTLRCSPRSGDLSVYWYQQSLDQGLQFLIQYYNGEERAKGNILERFSAQQFPDLHSELNLSSLELGDSALYFCASSVGGGQAISSYNSPLHFGNGTRLTVT.

The chain employs TRBV10-2 and TRBJ1-6, with 8 nucleotides matching TRBD1. Trimming took 4 bases from V and 10 from J; bases not matched to a gene: 9. The germline V gene encodes CDR1 WSHSY and CDR2 SAAADI. This CDR3 region has 15 residues. As DNA, the CDR3 is TGCGCCAGCAGTGGGTATGCAGGGGGCAAATCACCCCTCCACTTT. Translation gives CASSGYAGGKSPLHF.

The V gene is TRBV29-1, the J gene TRBJ1-1; D may be TRBD1 (5 bases). The CDR3 sequence is 10 residues long. Trimming cost V 4 bases and J 7 bases, with 7 bases left between them. Looked up from germline, CDR1 is SQVTM and CDR2 is ANQGSEA. CDR3 nucleotide sequence: TGCAGCGTTGTAAGGGGTGAAGCTTTCTTT. It is translated as CSVVRGEAFF.

V is TRBV14 and J is TRBJ1-3; a possible D gene is TRBD1 (5 bases). The germline V gene encodes CDR1 SGHDN and CDR2 FVKESK. With 1 base removed from V and 4 bases from J, the gap between germline ends came to 23 bases. This CDR3 is built from 19 residues. The CDR3 DNA sequence: TGTGCCAGCAGCCAAGCCAGGCCCCACACCACTCCAGGGGGAAACACCATATATTTT. It is translated as CASSQARPHTTPGGNTIYF.

This rearrangement joins TRBV6-5 to TRBJ1-1, with 9 bases identical to TRBD1. V was pared by 8 bases and J by 2 bases, with 6 bases of the junction left unmatched. Germline CDR1 is MNHEY and CDR2 is SVGAGI. The CDR3 is 14 residues long. The CDR3 sequence is CASGKDRGNTEAFF. CDR3 nucleotides: TGTGCCAGCGGTAAGGACAGGGGAAACACTGAAGCTTTCTTT.

The rearrangement joins TRBV7-9 to TRBJ1-2; 7 positions match TRBD1. Germline assignment: CDR1 SEHNR and CDR2 FQNEAQ (reference sequence). Trimming cost V 5 bases and J 7 bases; bases outside gene matches: 10. The CDR3 runs 14 residues. In nucleotides, the CDR3 is TGTGCCAGCAGCAGGGGACAGCCGCGACGTGGCTACACCTTC. It yields the protein CASSRGQPRRGYTF.

This clone was counted a single time. The rearrangement joins TRBV6-5 to TRBJ1-6; 8 bases align to TRBD1. The germline V gene has CDR1 MNHEY and CDR2 SVGAGI. The length of the CDR3 is 14 residues. Trimming at V came to 6 bases and at J to 10 bases, leaving 8 bases not matched to a gene. CDR3 DNA sequence: TGTGCCAGCAGCCGAGACAGGGGATGGTCACCCCTCCACTTT. Translated, it gives CASSRDRGWSPLHF.